These T cell receptor beta chains were read from a single sample in a study of blood T cells in healthy people across ages. TCRdb reanalysed the 5' RACE reads using MiXCR and keeps one entry per CDR3 protein. The repertoire holds about 780,000 distinct CDR3 sequences, with 60% to 80% as singletons. Sequencing was done on a sample of blood. The receptors shown here come from a man aged 25-45 years in good health. Each CDR3 is given with its conserved first and last residue. D genes are given only for firm matches. Clone size is shown for a subset of rows, as once, few, many or a class of expanded clone.

. | TRBD1 | TRBJ2-5 | TRBV7-2 | TGTGCCAGCAGGGGGACAGGATTTGGAGAGACCCAGTACTTC | CASRGTGFGETQYF
. | TRBD2 | TRBJ2-1 | TRBV9 | TGTGCCAGCAGCGTGTCTACTAGCGGGGGCCGGAATGAGCAGTTCTTC | CASSVSTSGGRNEQFF
. | . | TRBJ2-3 | TRBV29-1 | TGCAGCGTTGTTCTAGATACGCAGTATTTT | CSVVLDTQYF
. | TRBD2 | TRBJ2-5 | TRBV28 | TGTGCCAGCAGTTTGCAGCTAGCGGGGACCCCGGAGACCCAGTACTTC | CASSLQLAGTPETQYF
. | . | TRBJ1-2 | TRBV27 | TGTGCCAGCAGTTTAAGCCCAGGGAACGGCTACACCTTC | CASSLSPGNGYTF
. | . | TRBJ2-7 | TRBV6-2/TRBV6-3 | TGTGCCAGCAAGAGAGGAGAGGCCTACGAGCAGTACTTC | CASKRGEAYEQYF
. | TRBD2 | TRBJ2-3 | TRBV6-5 | TGTGCCAGCAGTTACTCTGTCGGCGGGGGGGCCACAGATACGCAGTATTTT | CASSYSVGGGATDTQYF
. | . | TRBJ1-4 | TRBV9 | TGTGCCCGATATCAGGGGCCCAGCCCCCTTAATGAAAAACTGTTTTTT | CARYQGPSPLNEKLFF
once | TRBD2 | TRBJ2-1 | TRBV28 | TGTGCCAGTATTTTAGCGGGGGGGCCCAATGAGCAGTTCTTC | CASILAGGPNEQFF
few | TRBD1 | TRBJ2-7 | TRBV28 | TGTGCCAGCAGTTTCCTAGACAGGGCCCTCTCCTACGAGCAGTACTTC | CASSFLDRALSYEQYF
few | . | TRBJ2-7 | TRBV6-5 | TGTGCCAGCAGAGCAGGGGATTCCTACGAGCAGTACTTC | CASRAGDSYEQYF
. | TRBD2 | TRBJ2-3 | TRBV7-9 | TGTGCCAGCAGGTCCCCAAGCGGGGGGGGCACAGATACGCAGTATTTT | CASRSPSGGGTDTQYF
few | . | TRBJ2-1 | TRBV7-3 | TGTGCCAGCAGCTTAGACGGGGTCTTTGGGAATGAGCAGTTCTTC | CASSLDGVFGNEQFF
. | . | TRBJ2-7 | TRBV12-3/TRBV12-4 | TGTGCCAGCAGTTTAGGGATGAGGCCAAACTACAATGAGCAGTACTTC | CASSLGMRPNYNEQYF
. | . | TRBJ2-7 | TRBV29-1 | TGCAGCGTTGGGGGGACCAGCTACGAGCAGTACTTC | CSVGGTSYEQYF
. | . | TRBJ1-2 | TRBV24-1 | TGTGCCACCAGTGATGCAGGTTCTAACTATGGCTACACCTTC | CATSDAGSNYGYTF
. | TRBD1 | TRBJ2-1 | TRBV10-3 | TGTGCCATCGAGCCGGGACAGGGTCCCTACAATGAGCAGTTCTTC | CAIEPGQGPYNEQFF
. | . | TRBJ2-1 | TRBV11-2 | TGTGCCAGCAGCGTCGACAGTATCTCCTACAATGAGCAGTTCTTC | CASSVDSISYNEQFF
few | . | TRBJ2-7 | TRBV4-3 | TGCGCCAGCAGCCAAGATCCAGGGCCAATAACCTACGAGCAGTACTTC | CASSQDPGPITYEQYF
. | . | TRBJ1-1 | TRBV15 | TGTGCCACCAGCCATAGTGGAGCTGAAGCTTTCTTT | CATSHSGAEAFF
. | . | TRBJ2-7 | TRBV4-1 | TGCGCCAGTAGCCAAGATCCGGGCAGGGACTACGAGCAGTACTTC | CASSQDPGRDYEQYF
. | . | TRBJ2-1 | TRBV6-5 | TGTGCCAGCAGACTGGGGGAGGATGAGCAGTTCTTC | CASRLGEDEQFF
. | . | TRBJ2-1 | TRBV5-1 | TGCGCCAGCAGCTTGACGGCGGGGGCGTACAATGAGCAGTTCTTC | CASSLTAGAYNEQFF
once | . | TRBJ2-7 | TRBV6-5 | TGTGCCAGCACCCTGGGACCCACCTACGAGCAGTACTTC | CASTLGPTYEQYF
. | . | TRBJ2-5 | TRBV20-1 | TGCAGTGCTAGAGGGACGACTGGAGAGACCCAGTACTTC | CSARGTTGETQYF
. | . | TRBJ2-6 | TRBV6-1 | TGTGCCAGCGCGGCCGAACACTCTGGGGCCAACGTCCTGACTTTC | CASAAEHSGANVLTF
. | . | TRBJ1-4 | TRBV7-2 | TGTGCCAGCAACCGGGGAGGGTATGAGGAAAAACTGTTTTTT | CASNRGGYEEKLFF
. | . | TRBJ2-1 | TRBV12-3/TRBV12-4 | TGTGCCTCAAGGACAGAATACAATGAGCAGTTCTTC | CASRTEYNEQFF
few | . | TRBJ1-2 | TRBV6-5 | TGTGCCAGCAGTTACGGCAGGACCTATTCAGATGGCTACACCTTC | CASSYGRTYSDGYTF
. | . | TRBJ2-1 | TRBV24-1 | TGTGCCACCAGCGACCTAGAGACCCAGTTCTTC | CATSDLETQFF
. | . | TRBJ2-4 | TRBV7-2 | TGTGCCAGCAGCTTAGGGGGCCGGCAGGTGGGGCAGTACTTC | CASSLGGRQVGQYF
few | TRBD1 | TRBJ2-7 | TRBV19 | TGTGCCAGTTCTACTAGGACAGGGCTCTACGAGCAGTACTTC | CASSTRTGLYEQYF
. | . | TRBJ1-2 | TRBV7-9 | TGTGCCAGCAGCCCCCCGATGGGCTACACCTTC | CASSPPMGYTF
. | . | TRBJ2-7 | TRBV28 | TGTGCCAGTAGTGCTGCGGGGTACGGACGCGAGCAGTACTTC | CASSAAGYGREQYF
. | TRBD2 | TRBJ2-4 | TRBV7-2 | TGTGCCAGCAGCCCTAGCGGGGGGGCCGGCATTGAAAACATTCAGTACTTC | CASSPSGGAGIENIQYF
few | . | TRBJ2-5 | TRBV6-5 | TGTGCCAGCAGTTACTATATGGGTGAAGAGACCCAGTACTTC | CASSYYMGEETQYF
. | . | TRBJ2-3 | TRBV20-1 | TGCAGTGCTACTTCGGGGGCTGACCGCACGCAGTATTTT | CSATSGADRTQYF
. | TRBD1 | TRBJ2-3 | TRBV20-1 | TGCAGTGCGAACGACAGGGAAAGCACAGATACGCAGTATTTT | CSANDRESTDTQYF
. | TRBD2 | TRBJ2-3 | TRBV9 | TGTGCCAGCAGCATATCCGGGACTAGCACCACAGATACGCAGTATTTT | CASSISGTSTTDTQYF
. | . | TRBJ2-1 | TRBV7-9 | TGTGCCAGCAGCCCTGAGTACAATGAGCAGTTCTTC | CASSPEYNEQFF
. | TRBD1 | TRBJ2-1 | TRBV28 | TGTGCCAGCAGTTTCCTGACAGGGGTGGACGGCAATGAGCAGTTCTTC | CASSFLTGVDGNEQFF
. | TRBD2 | TRBJ2-1 | TRBV29-1 | TGCAGTGCCGTGGAAGCGGGGGGTGGGCAGTTCTTC | CSAVEAGGGQFF
few | TRBD2 | TRBJ2-3 | TRBV5-4 | TGTGCCAGCAGCTTGTTTCTAGCGGGGAGCACAGATACGCAGTATTTT | CASSLFLAGSTDTQYF
. | . | TRBJ2-3 | TRBV28 | TGTGCCAGCAGTTTATCCTGGGAGAGCACAGATACGCAGTATTTT | CASSLSWESTDTQYF
. | . | TRBJ2-5 | TRBV3-1 | TGTGCCAGCAGCCAAGCCGTGCGGGGAGAGACCCAGTACTTC | CASSQAVRGETQYF
. | TRBD1 | TRBJ2-1 | TRBV20-1 | TGCAGTGCTCAACCAAACAGGGGGTTGAATAGTGGGCAGTTCTTC | CSAQPNRGLNSGQFF
. | . | TRBJ1-5 | TRBV27 | TGTGCCAGCAGTTTTTTGAATCAGCCCCAGCATTTT | CASSFLNQPQHF
. | . | TRBJ1-5 | TRBV15 | TGTGCCACCAGCATAGAGCCCCCCCGGAATACCTATAGCAATCAGCCCCAGCATTTT | CATSIEPPRNTYSNQPQHF
few | TRBD1 | TRBJ2-3 | TRBV12-3/TRBV12-4 | TGTGCCAGCACCGTGCTGACAGGGAGCACGCAGTATTTT | CASTVLTGSTQYF
. | . | TRBJ2-5 | TRBV18 | TGTGCCAGCTCACCAAGGGCCAGCGTTCGAGAGACCCAGTACTTC | CASSPRASVRETQYF